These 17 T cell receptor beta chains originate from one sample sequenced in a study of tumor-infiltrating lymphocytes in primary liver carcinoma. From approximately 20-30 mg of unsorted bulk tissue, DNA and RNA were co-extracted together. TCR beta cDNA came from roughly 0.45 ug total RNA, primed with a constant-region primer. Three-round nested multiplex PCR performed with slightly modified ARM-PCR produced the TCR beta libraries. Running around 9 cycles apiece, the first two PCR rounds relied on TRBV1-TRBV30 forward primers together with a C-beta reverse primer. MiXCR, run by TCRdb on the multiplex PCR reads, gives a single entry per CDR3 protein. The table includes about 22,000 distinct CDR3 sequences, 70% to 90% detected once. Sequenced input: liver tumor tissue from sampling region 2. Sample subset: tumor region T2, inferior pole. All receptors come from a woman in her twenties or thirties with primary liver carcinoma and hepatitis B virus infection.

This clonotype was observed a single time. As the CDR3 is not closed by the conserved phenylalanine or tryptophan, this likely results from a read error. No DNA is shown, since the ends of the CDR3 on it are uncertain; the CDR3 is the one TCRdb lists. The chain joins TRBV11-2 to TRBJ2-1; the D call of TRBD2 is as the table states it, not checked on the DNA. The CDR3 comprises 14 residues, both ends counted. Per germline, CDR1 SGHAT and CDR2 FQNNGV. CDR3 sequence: CASSLLAGKGEHFI.

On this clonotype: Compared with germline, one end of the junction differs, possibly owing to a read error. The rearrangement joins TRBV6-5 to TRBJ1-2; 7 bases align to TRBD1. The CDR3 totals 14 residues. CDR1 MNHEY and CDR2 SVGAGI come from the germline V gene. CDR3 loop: CVSSYNRQGSDYTF. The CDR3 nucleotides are TGTGTCAGCAGTTATAACAGACAGGGCAGCGACTACACCTTC.

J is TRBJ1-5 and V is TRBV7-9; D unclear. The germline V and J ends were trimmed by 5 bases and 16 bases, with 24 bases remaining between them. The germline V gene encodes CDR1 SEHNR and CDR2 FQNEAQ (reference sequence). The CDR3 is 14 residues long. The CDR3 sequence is CASSPREINQHHHF. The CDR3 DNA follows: TGTGCCAGCAGCCCCCGGGAGATCAATCAGCACCACCATTTT.

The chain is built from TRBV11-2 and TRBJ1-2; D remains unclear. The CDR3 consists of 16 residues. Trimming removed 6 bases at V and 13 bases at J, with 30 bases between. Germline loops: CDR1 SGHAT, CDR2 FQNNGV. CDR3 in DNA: TGTGCCAGCAGTCCACGAGGCGGGAATTGGAGCTATGACCGCACCTTC. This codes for CASSPRGGNWSYDRTF. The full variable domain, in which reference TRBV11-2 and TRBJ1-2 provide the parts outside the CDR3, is EAGVAQSPRYKIIEKRQSVAFWCNPISGHATLYWYQQILGQGPKLLIQFQNNGVVDDSQLPKDRFSAERLKGVDSTLKIQPAKLEDSAVYLCASSPRGGNWSYDRTFGSGTRLTVV.

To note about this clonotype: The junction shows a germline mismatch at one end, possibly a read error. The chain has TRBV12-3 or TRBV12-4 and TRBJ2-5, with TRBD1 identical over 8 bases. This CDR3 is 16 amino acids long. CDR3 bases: TGTGTCAGCAGTTTTCGTACAGGGGGAACACAAGAGACTCGGTACTTC. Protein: CVSSFRTGGTQETRYF.

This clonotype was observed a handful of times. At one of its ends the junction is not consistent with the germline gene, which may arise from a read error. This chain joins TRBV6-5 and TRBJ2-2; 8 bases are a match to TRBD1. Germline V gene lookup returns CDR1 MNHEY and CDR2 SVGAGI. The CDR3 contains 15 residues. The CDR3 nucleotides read TGTGCTAGTAGTCCGCGGACAGGGTTCACCGAGGAGCTGTTTTTT. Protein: CASSPRTGFTEELFF.

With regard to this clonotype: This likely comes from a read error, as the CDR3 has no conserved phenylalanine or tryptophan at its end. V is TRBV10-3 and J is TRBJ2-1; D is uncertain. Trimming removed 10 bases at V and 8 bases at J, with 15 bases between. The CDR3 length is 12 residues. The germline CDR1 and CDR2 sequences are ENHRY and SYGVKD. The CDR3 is CATEGDHHEQFL. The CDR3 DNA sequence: TGTGCCACCGAAGGAGACCACCATGAGCAGTTCCTC.

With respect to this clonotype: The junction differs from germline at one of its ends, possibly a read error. CDR3 amino acids: CASSYTTGQETQYF. The CDR3 DNA sequence: TGTGCCAGCAGTTACACGACAGGGCAAGAGACCCAGTACTTT. This chain joins TRBV6-5 and TRBJ2-5; 7 nucleotides agree with TRBD1. The CDR3 loop spans 14 amino acids. Germline lookup yields CDR1 MNHEY and CDR2 SVGAGI.

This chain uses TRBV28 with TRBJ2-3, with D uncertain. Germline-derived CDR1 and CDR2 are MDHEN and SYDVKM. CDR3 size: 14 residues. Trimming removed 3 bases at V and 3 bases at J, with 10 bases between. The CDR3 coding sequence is TGTGCCAGCAGTTTGTCTACCATAACAGATACGCAGTATTTT. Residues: CASSLSTITDTQYF.

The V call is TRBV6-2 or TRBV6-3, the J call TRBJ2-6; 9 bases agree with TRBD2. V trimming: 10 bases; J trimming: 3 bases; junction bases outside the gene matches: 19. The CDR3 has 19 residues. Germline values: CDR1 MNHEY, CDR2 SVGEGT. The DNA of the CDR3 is TGTGCCAACGAAGACCCCCCAGCGGGAGGCTATGGTGGGGCCAACGTCCTGACTTTC. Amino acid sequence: CANEDPPAGGYGGANVLTF.

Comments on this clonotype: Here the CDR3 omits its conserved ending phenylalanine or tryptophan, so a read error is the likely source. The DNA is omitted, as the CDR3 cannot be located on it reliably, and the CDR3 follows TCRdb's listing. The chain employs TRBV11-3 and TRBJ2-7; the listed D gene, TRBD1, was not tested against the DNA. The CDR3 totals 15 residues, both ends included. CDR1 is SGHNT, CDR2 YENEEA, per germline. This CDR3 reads CASSLDRDLSYEQYL.

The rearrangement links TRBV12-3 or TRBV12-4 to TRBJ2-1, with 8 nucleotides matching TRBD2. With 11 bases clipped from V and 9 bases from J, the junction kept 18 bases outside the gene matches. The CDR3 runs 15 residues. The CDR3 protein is CAGSLSGTSGLEQFF. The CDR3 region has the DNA TGTGCCGGTAGCCTGTCCGGGACTAGTGGACTTGAGCAGTTCTTC.

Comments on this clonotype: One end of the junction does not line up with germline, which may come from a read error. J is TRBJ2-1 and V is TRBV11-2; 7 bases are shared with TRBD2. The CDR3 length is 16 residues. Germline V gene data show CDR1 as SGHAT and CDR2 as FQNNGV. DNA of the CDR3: TGTGCCAACAGCACCTCTCTAACGGGAGGATATAATGACCAGTTCTTC. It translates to CANSTSLTGGYNDQFF. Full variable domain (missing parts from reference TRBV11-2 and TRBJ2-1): EAGVAQSPRYKIIEKRQSVAFWCNPISGHATLYWYQQILGQGPKLLIQFQNNGVVDDSQLPKDRFSAERLKGVDSTLKIQPAKLEDSAVYLCANSTSLTGGYNDQFFGPGTRLTVL.

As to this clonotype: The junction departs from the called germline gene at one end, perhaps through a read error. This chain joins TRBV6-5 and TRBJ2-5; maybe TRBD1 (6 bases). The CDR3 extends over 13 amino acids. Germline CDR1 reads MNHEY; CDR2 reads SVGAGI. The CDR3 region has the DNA TGTGACAGCAGTACCGACAGGATGCTGACCCAGTACTTC. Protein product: CDSSTDRMLTQYF.

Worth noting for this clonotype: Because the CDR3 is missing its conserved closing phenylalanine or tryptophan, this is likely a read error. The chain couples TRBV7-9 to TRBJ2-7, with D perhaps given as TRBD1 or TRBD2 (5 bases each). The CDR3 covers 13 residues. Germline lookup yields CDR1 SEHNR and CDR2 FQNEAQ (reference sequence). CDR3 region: CASRDGLTYKQYL. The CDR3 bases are TGTGCCAGCCGGGACGGATTAACCTACAAGCAGTACCTC.

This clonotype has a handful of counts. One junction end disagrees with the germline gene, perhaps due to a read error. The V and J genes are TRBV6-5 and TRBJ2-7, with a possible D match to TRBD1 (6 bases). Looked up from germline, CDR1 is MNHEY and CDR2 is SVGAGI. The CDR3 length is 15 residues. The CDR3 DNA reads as TGTGCCAGCAGTTACAAGGACAGCGGCTCCTACGATCAGTGCTTC. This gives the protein CASSYKDSGSYDQCF.

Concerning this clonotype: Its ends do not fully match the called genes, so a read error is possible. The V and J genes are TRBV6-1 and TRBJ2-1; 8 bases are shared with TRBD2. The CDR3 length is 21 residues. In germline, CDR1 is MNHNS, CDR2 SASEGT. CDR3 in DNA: TGTGCCAGCCTAAAGGGACGGCTCGGGACTAGTGGGAGATCAGGGCATTTGGAGCAGCTCTTC. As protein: CASLKGRLGTSGRSGHLEQLF.